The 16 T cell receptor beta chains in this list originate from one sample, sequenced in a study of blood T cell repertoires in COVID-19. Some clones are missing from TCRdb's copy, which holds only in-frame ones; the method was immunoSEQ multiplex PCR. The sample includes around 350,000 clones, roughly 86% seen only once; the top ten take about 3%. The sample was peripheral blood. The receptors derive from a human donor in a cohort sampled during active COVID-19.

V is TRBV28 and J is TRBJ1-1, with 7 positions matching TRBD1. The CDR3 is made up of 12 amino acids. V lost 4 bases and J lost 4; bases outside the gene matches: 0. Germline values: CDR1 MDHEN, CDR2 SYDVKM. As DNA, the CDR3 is TGTGCCAGCAGTTCAGGGGGCACTGAAGCTTTCTTT. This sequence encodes CASSSGGTEAFF.

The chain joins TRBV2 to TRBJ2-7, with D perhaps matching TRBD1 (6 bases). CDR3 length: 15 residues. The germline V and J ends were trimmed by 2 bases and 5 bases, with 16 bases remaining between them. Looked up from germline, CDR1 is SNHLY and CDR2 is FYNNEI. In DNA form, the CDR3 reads TGTGCCAGCAGTGAAAGGGACATAACGTTGGACGAGCAGTACTTC. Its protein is CASSERDITLDEQYF.

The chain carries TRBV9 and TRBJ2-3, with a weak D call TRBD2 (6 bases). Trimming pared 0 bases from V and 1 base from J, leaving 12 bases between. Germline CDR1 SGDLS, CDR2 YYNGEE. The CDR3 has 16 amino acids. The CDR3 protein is CASSVDSPSGTDTQYF. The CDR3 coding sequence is TGTGCCAGCAGCGTAGATAGCCCTAGCGGCACAGATACGCAGTATTTT.

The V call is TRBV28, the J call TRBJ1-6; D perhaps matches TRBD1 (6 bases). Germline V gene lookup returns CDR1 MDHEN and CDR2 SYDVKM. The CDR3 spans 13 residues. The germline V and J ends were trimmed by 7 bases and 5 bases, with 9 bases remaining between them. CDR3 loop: CASIQGDNSPLHF. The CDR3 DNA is TGTGCCAGCATACAGGGCGATAATTCACCCCTCCACTTT.

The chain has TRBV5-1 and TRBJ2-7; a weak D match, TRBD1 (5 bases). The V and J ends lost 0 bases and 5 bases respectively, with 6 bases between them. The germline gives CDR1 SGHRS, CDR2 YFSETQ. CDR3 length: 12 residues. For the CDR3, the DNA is TGCGCCAGCAGCTTGGCACAGGACGAGCAGTACTTC. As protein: CASSLAQDEQYF.

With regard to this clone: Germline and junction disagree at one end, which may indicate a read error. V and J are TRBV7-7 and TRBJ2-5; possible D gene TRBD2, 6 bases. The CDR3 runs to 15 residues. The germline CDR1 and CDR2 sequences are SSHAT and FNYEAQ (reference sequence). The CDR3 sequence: CASSLGLGRSETQYF. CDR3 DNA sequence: TGTGCTAGCAGCTTAGGACTCGGGAGAAGTGAGACCCAGTACTTC. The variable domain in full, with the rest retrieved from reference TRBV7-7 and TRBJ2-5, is GAGVSQSPRYKVTKRGQDVTLRCDPISSHATLYWYQQALGQGPEFLTYFNYEAQPDKSGLPSDRFSAERPEGSISTLTIQRTEQRDSAMYRCASSLGLGRSETQYFGPGTRLLVL.

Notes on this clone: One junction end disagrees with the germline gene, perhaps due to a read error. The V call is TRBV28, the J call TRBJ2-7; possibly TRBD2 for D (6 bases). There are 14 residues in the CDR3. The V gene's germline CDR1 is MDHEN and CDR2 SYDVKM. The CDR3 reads CASSLLSTAGEQYF. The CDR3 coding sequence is TGTGCCAGCAGCTTATTATCCACAGCGGGCGAGCAGTACTTC.

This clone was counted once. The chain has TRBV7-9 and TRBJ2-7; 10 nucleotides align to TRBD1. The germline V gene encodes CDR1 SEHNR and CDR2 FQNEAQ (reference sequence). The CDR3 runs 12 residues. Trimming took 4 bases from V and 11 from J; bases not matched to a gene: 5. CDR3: CASSSIGQGEYF. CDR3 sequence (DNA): TGTGCCAGCAGCTCCATCGGACAGGGGGAGTACTTC.

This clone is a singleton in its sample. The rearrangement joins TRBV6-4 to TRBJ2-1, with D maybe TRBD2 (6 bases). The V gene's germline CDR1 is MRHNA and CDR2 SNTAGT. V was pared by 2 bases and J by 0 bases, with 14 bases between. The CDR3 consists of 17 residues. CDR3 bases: TGTGCCAGCAGTGACCTCTCCGGGACTTTCTCCTACAATGAGCAGTTCTTC. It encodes CASSDLSGTFSYNEQFF.

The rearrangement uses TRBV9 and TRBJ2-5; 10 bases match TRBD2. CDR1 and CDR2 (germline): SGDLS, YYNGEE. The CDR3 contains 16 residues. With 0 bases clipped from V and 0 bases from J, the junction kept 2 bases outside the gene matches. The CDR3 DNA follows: TGTGCCAGCAGCGTAGGTAGCGGGGGGTACCAAGAGACCCAGTACTTC. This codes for CASSVGSGGYQETQYF.

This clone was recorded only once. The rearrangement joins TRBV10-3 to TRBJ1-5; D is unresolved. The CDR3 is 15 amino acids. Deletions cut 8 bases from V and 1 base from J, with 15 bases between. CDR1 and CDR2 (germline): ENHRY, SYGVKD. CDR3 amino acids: CAIREAPDSNQPQHF. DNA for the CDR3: TGTGCCATCCGGGAGGCCCCGGACAGCAATCAGCCCCAGCATTTT.

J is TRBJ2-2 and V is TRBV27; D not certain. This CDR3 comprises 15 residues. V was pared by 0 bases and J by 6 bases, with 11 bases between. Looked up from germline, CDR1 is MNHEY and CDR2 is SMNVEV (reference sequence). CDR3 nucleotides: TGTGCCAGCAGTTTATCGGTGCCCCAGGCCGGGGAGCTGTTTTTT. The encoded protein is CASSLSVPQAGELFF.

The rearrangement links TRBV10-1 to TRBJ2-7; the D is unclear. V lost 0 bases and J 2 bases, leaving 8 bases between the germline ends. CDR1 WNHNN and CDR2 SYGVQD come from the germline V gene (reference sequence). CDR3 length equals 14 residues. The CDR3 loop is CASSESSLPYEQYF. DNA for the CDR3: TGCGCCAGCAGTGAGTCGAGTCTCCCCTACGAGCAGTACTTC.

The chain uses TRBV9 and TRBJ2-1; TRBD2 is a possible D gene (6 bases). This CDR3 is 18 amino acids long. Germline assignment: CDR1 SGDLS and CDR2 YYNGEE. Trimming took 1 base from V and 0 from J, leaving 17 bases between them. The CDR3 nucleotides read TGTGCCAGCAGCGTATTGGACTGGATCGGGAGCTCCTACAATGAGCAGTTCTTC. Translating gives CASSVLDWIGSSYNEQFF.

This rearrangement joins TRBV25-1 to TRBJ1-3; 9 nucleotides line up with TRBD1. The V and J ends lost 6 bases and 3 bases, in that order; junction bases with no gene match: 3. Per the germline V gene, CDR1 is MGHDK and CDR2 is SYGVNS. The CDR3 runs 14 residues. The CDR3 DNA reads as TGTGCCAGCAGAGAGGACAGGGGTGGAAACACCATATATTTT. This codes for CASREDRGGNTIYF.

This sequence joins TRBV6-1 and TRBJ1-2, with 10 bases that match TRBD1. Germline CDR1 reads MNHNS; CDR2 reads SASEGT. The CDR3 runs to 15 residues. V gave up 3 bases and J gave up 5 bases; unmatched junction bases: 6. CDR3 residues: CASSDRTGGIYGYTF. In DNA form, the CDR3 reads TGTGCCAGCAGTGACAGGACAGGGGGAATTTATGGCTACACCTTC.